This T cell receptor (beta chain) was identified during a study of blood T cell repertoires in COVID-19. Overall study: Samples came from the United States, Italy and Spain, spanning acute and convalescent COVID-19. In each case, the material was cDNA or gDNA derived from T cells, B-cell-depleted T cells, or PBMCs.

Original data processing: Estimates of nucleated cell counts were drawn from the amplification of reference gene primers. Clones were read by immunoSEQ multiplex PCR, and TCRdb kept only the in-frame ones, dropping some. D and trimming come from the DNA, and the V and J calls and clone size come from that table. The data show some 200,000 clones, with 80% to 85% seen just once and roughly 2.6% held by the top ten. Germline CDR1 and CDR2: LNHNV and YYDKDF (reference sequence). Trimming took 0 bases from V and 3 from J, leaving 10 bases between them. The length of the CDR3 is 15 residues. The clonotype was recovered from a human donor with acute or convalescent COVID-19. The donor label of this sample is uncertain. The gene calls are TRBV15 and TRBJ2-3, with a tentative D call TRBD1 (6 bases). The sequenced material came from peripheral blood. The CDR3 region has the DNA TGTGCCACCAGCAGAGAAGGGGGACCTACAGATACGCAGTATTTT. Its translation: CATSREGGPTDTQYF.